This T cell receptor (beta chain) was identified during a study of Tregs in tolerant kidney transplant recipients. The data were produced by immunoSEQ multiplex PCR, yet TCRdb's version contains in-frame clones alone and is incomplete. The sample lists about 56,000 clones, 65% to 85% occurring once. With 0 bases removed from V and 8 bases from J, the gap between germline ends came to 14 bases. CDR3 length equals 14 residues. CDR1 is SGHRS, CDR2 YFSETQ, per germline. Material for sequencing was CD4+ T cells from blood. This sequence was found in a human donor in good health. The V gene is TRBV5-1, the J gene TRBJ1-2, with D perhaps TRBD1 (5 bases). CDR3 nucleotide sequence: TGCGCCAGCAGCTTGGAGGCCGGGGCTGAGGGCTACACCTTC. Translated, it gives CASSLEAGAEGYTF.